The next 20 T cell receptor beta chains were all read from a single sample in a study of regulatory T cells in long-lasting Graves disease. Specified time point: newly diagnosed GD, antithyroid drugs for less than 3 months. PBMCs provided the RNA from which the TCR library was made. Through Arm-PCR of CDR3 regions and iRepertoire HTBI primers, TCR beta libraries were built. MiXCR, run by TCRdb on the multiplex PCR reads, gives a single entry per CDR3 protein. The top ten hold around a sixth of the sample, which has over 350,000 distinct CDR3 sequences, 11% to 15% seen once. The same data also contributed to another study, on T cells in Graves' hyperthyroidism and ophthalmopathy.

Sequences were derived from peripheral blood mononuclear cells (PBMCs), sampled at new diagnosis, from a patient treated with antithyroid drugs. These receptors all stem from a woman between 45 and 60 years old with Graves disease.

Concerning this clonotype: A junction end diverges from the germline sequence, so it may reflect a read error. V gene TRBV5-1 combines with J gene TRBJ2-5; D gene uncertain. The CDR3 has 11 amino acids. The germline V gene encodes CDR1 SGHRS and CDR2 YFSETQ. CDR3 residues: CASSFEETRYF. The DNA for the CDR3 is TGTGCCAGCAGCTTTGAAGAGACCCGGTACTTC.

Concerning this clonotype itself: A much bigger clone sits one base away, suggesting this may be a read error. The rearrangement links TRBV2 to TRBJ2-2; a weak D match, TRBD1 (7 bases). This CDR3 is 17 amino acids long. The V gene lost 6 bases and the J gene lost 6 bases, with 23 bases spanning the gap. The germline gives CDR1 SNHLY, CDR2 FYNNEI. As DNA, the CDR3 is TGTGCCAGCAGGGGCAGGGGGGCTAGACTTAACGCCGGGGAGCTGTTTTTT. Translating gives CASRGRGARLNAGELFF.

This chain uses TRBV5-1 with TRBJ2-7; TRBD1 matches 8 bases. Germline V lookup: CDR1 SGHRS, CDR2 YFSETQ. This CDR3 is built from 12 residues. The J segment lost 7 bases and the V segment lost 4 bases, leaving 4 bases of the junction unmatched. CDR3 sequence reads: CASSTDRVEQYF. Written as DNA, the CDR3 is TGCGCCAGCAGCACGGACAGGGTGGAGCAGTACTTC.

The sample holds many counts of this clonotype. The chain joins TRBV11-2 to TRBJ2-7; D gene uncertain. With 1 base removed from V and 7 bases from J, the gap between germline ends came to 8 bases. This CDR3 contains 12 residues. Germline V lookup: CDR1 SGHAT, CDR2 FQNNGV. CDR3 sequence (DNA): TGTGCCAGCAGCTTAGGTCAGGTAGAGCAGTACTTC. It is translated as CASSLGQVEQYF.

This clonotype was counted only a few times. The chain carries TRBV5-4 and TRBJ1-1; D gene uncertain. With 3 bases removed from V and 5 bases from J, the gap between germline ends came to 14 bases. Germline-derived CDR1 and CDR2 are SGHNT and YYREEE (reference sequence). CDR3 size: 14 residues. The chain's CDR3 is CASSSWMGGTEAFF. For the CDR3, the DNA is TGTGCCAGCAGCTCCTGGATGGGAGGGACTGAAGCTTTCTTT.

This clonotype has at least ten counts. The chain links TRBV6-5 to TRBJ2-7, with D maybe TRBD1 (6 bases). Trimming removed 0 bases from V and 2 bases from J, with 14 bases in between. Per germline, CDR1 MNHEY and CDR2 SVGAGI. This CDR3 has 16 amino acids. The CDR3 nucleotides are TGTGCCAGCAGTTACTCGGGCGCAACAGGGACCTACGAGCAGTACTTC. Amino acids: CASSYSGATGTYEQYF.

This clonotype appeared many times. The rearrangement joins TRBV18 to TRBJ2-2; TRBD1 is a possible D gene (7 bases). CDR1 KGHSH and CDR2 LQKENI come from the germline V gene. V lost 2 bases and J 3 bases, leaving 10 bases between the germline ends. CDR3 length: 15 residues. In DNA, the CDR3 is TGTGCCAGCTCACCAGGAGGGACAGACACCGGGGAGCTGTTTTTT. As protein: CASSPGGTDTGELFF.

The chain carries TRBV30 and TRBJ2-3; TRBD2 matches at 7 bases. With 2 bases clipped from V and 7 bases from J, the junction kept 9 bases outside the gene matches. Per the germline V gene, CDR1 is GTSNPN and CDR2 is SVGIG (reference sequence). CDR3 length: 14 amino acids. CDR3 loop: CAWSLSSGSHTQYF. As DNA, the CDR3 is TGTGCCTGGAGTTTGTCTAGCGGCAGTCATACGCAGTATTTT. The full variable domain, completed using reference TRBV30 and TRBJ2-3, is SQTIHQWPATLVQPVGSPLSLECTVEGTSNPNLYWYRQAAGRGLQLLFYSVGIGQISSEVPQNLSASRPQDRQFILSSKKLLLSDSGFYLCAWSLSSGSHTQYFGPGTRLTVL.

This clonotype has ten or more counts. V is TRBV27 and J is TRBJ2-5, with 11 bases that match TRBD2. CDR3 size: 18 residues. Trimming at V came to 8 bases and at J to 1 base, leaving 15 bases not matched to a gene. The germline CDR1 and CDR2 sequences are MNHEY and SMNVEV (reference sequence). The CDR3 DNA sequence: TGTGCCAGCGGAAAAAAGCTAGCGGGAGGCCCACTCCAAGAGACCCAGTACTTC. Its protein product is CASGKKLAGGPLQETQYF.

This clonotype was counted at least ten times. V usage is TRBV7-2 and J usage is TRBJ1-5; 7 bases align to TRBD1. The V and J ends lost 4 bases and 6 bases, in that order; junction bases with no gene match: 18. Per germline, CDR1 SGHTA and CDR2 FQGNSA. This CDR3 has 18 residues. The CDR3 DNA reads TGTGCCAGCAGCTCTAGGGGGAAGGGCGATCACAGGGGTCAGCCCCAGCATTTT. Encoded protein: CASSSRGKGDHRGQPQHF.

The table lists this clonotype with many counts. J is TRBJ2-1 and V is TRBV3-1, with 10 bases fitting TRBD2. CDR1 is LGHDT, CDR2 YNNKEL, per germline (reference sequence). V shed 1 base and J 2 bases; nucleotides not matched to a gene: 8. The length of the CDR3 is 18 residues. Here the CDR3 reads CASSQVASGRNTYNEQFF. DNA for the CDR3: TGTGCCAGCAGCCAAGTCGCTAGCGGGAGAAACACCTACAATGAGCAGTTCTTC.

This clonotype has a count of ten or more. The chain combines TRBV20-1 with TRBJ2-2, with TRBD1 as a possible D gene (5 bases). CDR1 is DFQATT, CDR2 SNEGSKA, per germline (reference sequence). V was trimmed by 2 bases and J by 3 bases, leaving 10 bases between them. The CDR3 loop spans 14 amino acids. CDR3 loop: CSARRQLHTGELFF. In nucleotides, the CDR3 is TGCAGTGCTAGAAGACAGTTACACACCGGGGAGCTGTTTTTT.

This clonotype was detected a few times. This chain connects TRBV7-2 to TRBJ2-3; D ambiguous. The CDR3 runs 17 residues. Germline V CDR1 and CDR2: SGHTA, FQGNSA. Trimming removed 0 bases from V and 5 bases from J, with 18 bases in between. CDR3 residues: CASSLARSLSWGDTQYF. The CDR3 nucleotides are TGTGCCAGCAGCTTAGCGCGCAGTCTTTCTTGGGGAGATACGCAGTATTTT.

Only a few counts were recorded for this clonotype. The CDR3 is CASSAGTRLSSTDTQYF. The CDR3 nucleotides are TGTGCCAGCAGCGCCGGAACTAGGCTATCTAGCACAGATACGCAGTATTTT. The chain combines TRBV7-2 with TRBJ2-3, with TRBD2 as a possible D gene (5 bases). The V and J ends lost 5 bases and 0 bases respectively, with 18 bases between them. From germline, CDR1 is SGHTA and CDR2 FQGNSA. The CDR3 consists of 17 residues.

V usage is TRBV6-1 and J usage is TRBJ2-1, with 9 bases fitting TRBD2. With V trimmed by 4 bases and J by 16 bases, 8 bases remained unmatched. Germline lookup yields CDR1 MNHNS and CDR2 SASEGT. This CDR3 comprises 12 residues. CDR3 loop: CASSVSGTSPFF. CDR3 nucleotide sequence: TGTGCCAGCAGTGTTTCCGGGACTAGCCCTTTCTTC.

The rearrangement links TRBV27 to TRBJ2-7, with 10 bases aligning to TRBD1. The CDR3 is made up of 14 amino acids. The germline gives CDR1 MNHEY, CDR2 SMNVEV (reference sequence). V was clipped by 4 bases and J by 7 bases; unmatched bases: 7. The CDR3 coding sequence is TGTGCCAGCAGTTCCGGGACAGGGGCGAGAGAGCAGTACTTC. Residues: CASSSGTGAREQYF.

The CDR3 DNA follows: TGTGCCTCTCAGACAGGGCTTGGTGAAAAACTGTTTTTT. Translated: CASQTGLGEKLFF. The V call is TRBV30, the J call TRBJ1-4; 7 bases agree with TRBD1. The CDR3 totals 13 residues. The germline gives CDR1 GTSNPN, CDR2 SVGIG (reference sequence). The V gene end was trimmed by 7 bases and the J gene end by 7 bases; junction bases not matched to a gene: 9.

The sample holds a few counts of this clonotype. The gene calls are TRBV9 and TRBJ2-3, with D perhaps matching TRBD2 (6 bases). Germline V gene lookup returns CDR1 SGDLS and CDR2 YYNGEE. The CDR3 contains 16 residues. Between the trimmed V and J ends, which lost 2 bases and 0 bases, there was a span of 13 bases. The CDR3 nucleotides read TGTGCCAGCAGCGTCGGACTAATCCTTAGCACAGATACGCAGTATTTT. Protein sequence: CASSVGLILSTDTQYF.

This clonotype was seen a few times. J is TRBJ2-5 and V is TRBV2; 8 bases line up with TRBD2. CDR3 length: 14 residues. Germline V gives CDR1 SNHLY, CDR2 FYNNEI. The V gene end was trimmed by 1 base and the J gene end by 3 bases; junction bases not matched to a gene: 1. In DNA form, the CDR3 reads TGTGCCAGCAGTGAAGGGCGGGGGGAAGAGACCCAGTACTTC. It is translated as CASSEGRGEETQYF.

The rearrangement links TRBV14 to TRBJ2-7, with 7 bases matching TRBD2. From germline, CDR1 is SGHDN and CDR2 FVKESK. This CDR3 contains 13 residues. J lost 3 bases, V lost 5 bases, and 4 bases had no gene match. In DNA form, the CDR3 reads TGTGCCAGCAGCGCCGGGGGGAACTACGAGCAGTACTTC. Translation: CASSAGGNYEQYF.